This TCR beta chain was sequenced during a study of CD8 T cells in ankylosing spondylitis. Study-wide findings and caveats: Seemingly characteristic of ankylosing spondylitis blood was a TCR beta motif consisting of fewer than 10 highly homologous variants. Previous work reported some of these motif variants in the synovial fluid and blood of reactive arthritis.

Note on this clonotype: Its cognate antigen is unknown.

V lost 9 bases to trimming and J lost 4 bases, with 16 bases between them. The germline CDR1 and CDR2 sequences are SGHRS and YFSETQ. This CDR3 region has 14 residues. 5'-RACE, quantitative and with molecular barcodes, yielded the TCR beta libraries. TCRdb re-derived calls from the 5' RACE reads in MiXCR, one entry per CDR3 protein. The data contain some 450,000 distinct CDR3 sequences, approximately 17% of them singletons. The sample was blood, either unsorted or a sorted T cell fraction (not recorded which). The chain combines TRBV5-1 with TRBJ2-2; D perhaps matches TRBD2 (6 bases). The source is a male donor with ankylosing spondylitis. The CDR3 DNA sequence: TGCGCCACCCGGCCGGGGGAGGCCACCGGGGAGCTGTTTTTT. Protein sequence: CATRPGEATGELFF.